The 25 T cell receptor beta chains listed next were all sequenced from one sample in a study of blood T cell repertoires in COVID-19. Sequencing used immunoSEQ multiplex PCR; TCRdb keeps in-frame clones, though not all of them. Here the sample spans more than 300,000 clones, about nine tenths being singletons. The source material was peripheral blood. The receptors come from a woman in her twenties or thirties with COVID-19, enrolled during active disease.

This rearrangement joins TRBV12-3 or TRBV12-4 to TRBJ1-2; tentatively, D is TRBD1 (5 bases). Trimming cost V 8 bases and J 3 bases, with 10 bases left between them. The CDR3 totals 12 residues. For the CDR3, the DNA is TGTGCCAGCTGGGGCCTGGACTATGGCTACACCTTC. It specifies CASWGLDYGYTF.

The CDR3 sequence is CASSILEYGANVLTF. The CDR3 nucleotides read TGTGCCAGTAGTATATTGGAGTATGGGGCCAACGTCCTGACTTTC. The chain carries TRBV19 and TRBJ2-6; D ambiguous. This CDR3 is 15 amino acids long. V gave up 2 bases and J gave up 3 bases, with 8 bases separating them. The germline V gene has CDR1 LNHDA and CDR2 SQIVND (reference sequence).

This clone has a single count. This chain links TRBV7-2 with TRBJ1-2; D not resolved. This CDR3 has 15 residues. Trimming cost V 1 base and J 6 bases, with 15 bases left between them. Per germline, CDR1 SGHTA and CDR2 FQGNSA. The CDR3 is CASSLVTAEINGYTF. DNA for the CDR3: TGTGCCAGCAGCTTAGTGACGGCGGAGATTAATGGCTACACCTTC. Supplemented by reference TRBV7-2 and TRBJ1-2, the full variable domain reads GAGVSQSPSNKVTEKGKDVELRCDPISGHTALYWYRQSLGQGLEFLIYFQGNSAPDKSGLPSDRFSAERTGGSVSTLTIQRTQQEDSAVYLCASSLVTAEINGYTFGSGTRLTVV.

The gene calls are TRBV6-5 and TRBJ1-3; D may be TRBD1 (5 bases). This CDR3 is built from 14 residues. The V gene lost 11 bases and the J gene lost 8 bases, with 22 bases spanning the gap. CDR1 is MNHEY and CDR2 is SVGAGI in the germline V gene. CDR3 sequence: CAVRDARGGDTIYF. Here the CDR3 DNA reads TGTGCCGTCAGGGATGCTCGGGGGGGAGACACCATATATTTT.

This clone was detected once. J is TRBJ2-5 and V is TRBV6-4, with TRBD1 identical over 7 bases. The length of the CDR3 is 16 residues. The germline V gene encodes CDR1 MRHNA and CDR2 SNTAGT. After removal of 1 base from V and 4 bases from J, the junction contained 9 bases not matched to a gene. The CDR3 spells CASSDYRGGVRETQYF. The CDR3 nucleotides read TGTGCCAGCAGTGACTACAGGGGTGGGGTTCGAGAGACCCAGTACTTC.

This clone was counted a few times. The gene calls are TRBV28 and TRBJ1-5, with 8 bases identical to TRBD1. This CDR3 contains 14 residues. From germline, CDR1 is MDHEN and CDR2 SYDVKM. Trimming at V came to 5 bases and at J to 2 bases, leaving 2 bases not matched to a gene. CDR3 in DNA: TGTGCCAGCAGTACGACAGGGGGCAATCAGCCCCAGCATTTT. The encoded protein is CASSTTGGNQPQHF. The full variable domain, in which reference TRBV28 and TRBJ1-5 provide the parts outside the CDR3, is DVKVTQSSRYLVKRTGEKVFLECVQDMDHENMFWYRQDPGLGLRLIYFSYDVKMKEKGDIPEGYSVSREKKERFSLILESASTNQTSMYLCASSTTGGNQPQHFGDGTRLSIL.

The chain carries TRBV7-6 and TRBJ1-6; maybe TRBD1 (6 bases). Trimming stripped 2 bases from V and 3 bases from J, with 14 bases between. The germline V gene has CDR1 SGHVS and CDR2 FNYEAQ. This CDR3 comprises 17 residues. CDR3 protein: CASSLNPGGSYNSPLHF. The CDR3 DNA reads TGTGCCAGCAGCTTAAACCCTGGGGGCAGCTATAATTCACCCCTCCACTTT.

The genes are TRBV2 and TRBJ1-4, with D perhaps matching TRBD1 (6 bases). Deletions cut 6 bases from V and 2 bases from J, with 13 bases between. The CDR3 is 15 amino acids. Germline loops: CDR1 SNHLY, CDR2 FYNNEI. CDR3 nucleotide sequence: TGTGCCAGCAGAACACAGGGAGCGACTAATGAAAAACTGTTTTTT. It specifies CASRTQGATNEKLFF.

The rearrangement joins TRBV6-2 or TRBV6-3 to TRBJ1-5; D gene ambiguous. Germline-derived CDR1 and CDR2 are MNHEY and SVGEGT. Deletions cut 2 bases from V and 1 base from J, with 9 bases between. The CDR3 consists of 15 residues. CDR3 in DNA: TGTGCCAGCAGTTACCAGTGGGCCAGCAATCAGCCCCAGCATTTT. Its translation: CASSYQWASNQPQHF.

The V and J genes are TRBV13 and TRBJ1-2; D call uncertain. Germline V gives CDR1 PRHDT, CDR2 FYEKMQ (reference sequence). V lost 7 bases, J lost 8 bases, and 14 bases lay in between. The CDR3 covers 12 residues. The CDR3 loop reads CASTPPGGGYTF. CDR3 sequence (DNA): TGTGCCAGCACGCCTCCCGGCGGCGGCTACACCTTC.

This rearrangement joins TRBV3-1 (or the pseudogene TRBV3-2) to TRBJ2-1, with unresolved D. V was trimmed by 0 bases and J by 3 bases, leaving 12 bases between them. This CDR3 comprises 16 residues. Germline V lookup: CDR1 LGHDT, CDR2 YNNKEL (reference sequence). CDR3 nucleotide sequence: TGTGCCAGCAGCCAAGATTCGCTAGTGAACTACAATGAGCAGTTCTTC. Its translation: CASSQDSLVNYNEQFF.

The chain uses TRBV5-1 and TRBJ2-3, with TRBD2 identical over 10 bases. This CDR3 spans 16 amino acids. The junction had 7 bases not matched to a gene; V was cut back by 4 bases and J by 2 bases. Germline values: CDR1 SGHRS, CDR2 YFSETQ. The CDR3, as DNA: TGCGCCAGCAGCCTGGGGCTAGCGGGGGCCACAGATACGCAGTATTTT. Residues: CASSLGLAGATDTQYF.

This chain links TRBV6-2 or TRBV6-3 with TRBJ1-5; D possibly corresponds to TRBD1 (6 bases). With 3 bases removed from V and 3 bases from J, the gap between germline ends came to 27 bases. CDR1 is MNHEY, CDR2 SVGEGT, per germline. CDR3 length: 20 amino acids. CDR3 in amino acids: CASSYIGTERLTGFNQPQHF. CDR3 nucleotides: TGTGCCAGCAGTTATATTGGGACGGAGAGACTCACAGGGTTCAATCAGCCCCAGCATTTT.

The chain is built from TRBV5-1 and TRBJ2-5; no clear D gene. Germline V gene lookup returns CDR1 SGHRS and CDR2 YFSETQ. This CDR3 has 13 residues. V dropped 2 bases and J dropped 4 bases, with 9 bases sitting between them. The chain's CDR3 is CASSLSFRETQYF. The CDR3 DNA is TGCGCCAGCAGCTTATCTTTTCGAGAGACCCAGTACTTC.

The genes are TRBV5-8 and TRBJ1-1; no clear D. Germline V CDR1 and CDR2: SGHTS, YDEGEE. CDR3 length: 13 residues. V lost 1 base to trimming and J lost 7 bases, with 11 bases between them. The DNA of the CDR3 is TGTGCCAGCAGCTTGAGGCGGGAAAATGAAGCTTTCTTT. The encoded protein is CASSLRRENEAFF. The variable domain in full, completed from reference TRBV5-8 and TRBJ1-1, reads EAGVTQSPTHLIKTRGQQATLRCSPISGHTSVYWYQQALGLGLQFLLWYDEGEERNRGNFPPRFSGRQFPNYSSELNVNALELEDSALYLCASSLRRENEAFFGQGTRLTVV.

V is TRBV3-1 (or the pseudogene TRBV3-2) and J is TRBJ2-2; D not resolved. The CDR3 runs 15 residues. CDR1 is LGHDT, CDR2 YNNKEL, per germline (reference sequence). V was shortened by 0 bases and J by 0 bases, with 5 bases between the two germline ends. The DNA for the CDR3 is TGTGCCAGCAGCCAAGAACAGACGAACACCGGGGAGCTGTTTTTT. Amino acids: CASSQEQTNTGELFF.

Only a few counts were recorded for this clone. The V gene is TRBV14, the J gene TRBJ1-1; D unclear. The CDR3 runs to 14 residues. In germline, CDR1 is SGHDN, CDR2 FVKESK. The V gene lost 4 bases and the J gene lost 0 bases, with 9 bases spanning the gap. CDR3 loop: CASSPSTLNTEAFF. Written as DNA, the CDR3 is TGTGCCAGCAGCCCCAGTACCTTGAACACTGAAGCTTTCTTT.

This clone was seen a single time. The rearrangement links TRBV7-9 to TRBJ2-7; TRBD1 is a possible D gene (6 bases). Germline CDR1 and CDR2: SEHNR and FQNEAQ (reference sequence). The CDR3 loop spans 12 amino acids. V was clipped by 6 bases and J by 4 bases, with 10 bases between them. The CDR3 sequence is CASSLQGYEQYV. CDR3 DNA: TGTGCCAGCAGTTTACAGGGTTACGAGCAGTACGTC.

The chain uses TRBV6-6 and TRBJ2-1, with D perhaps matching TRBD2 (5 bases). CDR3 size: 12 residues. Germline lookup yields CDR1 MNHNY and CDR2 SVGAGI (reference sequence). The germline V and J ends were trimmed by 0 bases and 13 bases, with 10 bases remaining between them. CDR3 coding DNA: TGTGCCAGCAGTTACTCCGACGGGGTACAGTTCTTC. It yields the protein CASSYSDGVQFF.

This sequence joins TRBV5-1 and TRBJ1-2; D is uncertain. The CDR3 runs 13 residues. V was trimmed by 3 bases and J by 8 bases, leaving 14 bases between them. CDR1 and CDR2 (germline): SGHRS, YFSETQ. CDR3 nucleotide sequence: TGCGCCAGCAGCTGGGGAGAGGGATCCGGCTACACCTTC. Encoded protein: CASSWGEGSGYTF.

The gene calls are TRBV12-2 and TRBJ1-1; the table's D gene call, TRBD1, was not cross checked with the DNA. TRBV12-2 constitutes a pseudogene. The CDR3 has 16 residues. As DNA, the CDR3 is TGTGCAAGTCGCTTAGGGCAGGGGCGCGGTATCACTGAAGCTTTCTTT. Translated, it gives CASRLGQGRGITEAFF.

V gene TRBV2 combines with J gene TRBJ2-7; the D gene is possibly TRBD2 (6 bases). Trimming took 4 bases from V and 1 from J, leaving 11 bases between them. Germline CDR1 is SNHLY and CDR2 is FYNNEI. The length of the CDR3 is 14 residues. The CDR3 reads CASSGLGSSYEQYV. In DNA form, the CDR3 reads TGTGCCAGCAGTGGACTAGGAAGTTCCTACGAGCAGTACGTC.

This clone showed up just a few times. The CDR3 DNA reads TGTGCCTGGAGTGTGTTAGTGAACACTGAAGCTTTCTTT. Amino acid sequence: CAWSVLVNTEAFF. The gene calls are TRBV30 and TRBJ1-1; no reliable D call. V shed 0 bases and J shed 0 bases, with 5 bases lying between them. The germline gives CDR1 GTSNPN, CDR2 SVGIG (reference sequence). The CDR3 has 13 residues.

V gene TRBV11-3 combines with J gene TRBJ1-1; perhaps TRBD1 as D (6 bases). Germline V CDR1 and CDR2: SGHNT, YENEEA. The germline V and J ends were trimmed by 5 bases and 1 base, with 11 bases remaining between them. The CDR3 has 14 amino acids. CDR3 amino acids: CASSLGQRNTEAFF. The CDR3 nucleotides read TGTGCCAGCAGCCTGGGACAAAGGAACACTGAAGCTTTCTTT.

The chain recombines TRBV24-1 with TRBJ2-7, with 11 bases lining up with TRBD1. CDR1 is KGHDR, CDR2 SFDVKD, per germline. V trimming: 4 bases; J trimming: 4 bases; junction bases outside the gene matches: 5. The CDR3 spans 15 residues. The CDR3, as DNA: TGTGCCACCAGTGACCCCGGGACAGGGGGATACGAGCAGTACTTC. Translated: CATSDPGTGGYEQYF.